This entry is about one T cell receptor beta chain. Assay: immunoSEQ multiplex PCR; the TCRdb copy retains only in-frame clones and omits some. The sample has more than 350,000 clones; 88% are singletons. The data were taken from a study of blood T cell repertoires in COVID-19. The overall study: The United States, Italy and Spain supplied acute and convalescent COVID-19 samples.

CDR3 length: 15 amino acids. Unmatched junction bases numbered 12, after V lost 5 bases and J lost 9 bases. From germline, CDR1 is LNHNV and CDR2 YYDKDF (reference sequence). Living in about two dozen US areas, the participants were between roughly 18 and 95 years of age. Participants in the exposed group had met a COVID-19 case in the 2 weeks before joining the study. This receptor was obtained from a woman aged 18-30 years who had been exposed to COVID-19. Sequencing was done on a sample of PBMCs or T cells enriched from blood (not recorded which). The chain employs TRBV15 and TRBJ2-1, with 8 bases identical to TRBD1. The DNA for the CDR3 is TGTGCCACCAGCCGCCGGGACAGGACTACATTTGAGCAGTTCTTC. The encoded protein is CATSRRDRTTFEQFF.